This T cell receptor beta chain was identified in a study of cytomegalovirus exposure and HLA in healthy donors. The wider study: Earlier, some 170 million T cells were analyzed, and over 95 million unique TCR beta sequences were found among them. Most genotyped donors, around 78% of 398, had Caucasian-associated genetic ancestry.

General study results and limits: Cytomegalovirus-associated status was assigned to around 160 TCR beta chains. Donor immune exposure was known only as CMV serostatus.

The CDR3 totals 15 residues. Germline lookup yields CDR1 SEHNR and CDR2 FQNEAQ (reference sequence). V lost 5 bases and J lost 0, with 12 bases in between. Researchers ran the PCR with 60 Vbeta and 13 Jbeta primers. Repertoires were generated with immunoSEQ multiplex PCR, while TCRdb's copy carries only in-frame clones and drops some. The table shows approximately 140,000 clones, with approximately 86% occurring only once. As to this clone: Its antigen is undetermined.

The specimen sequenced was PBMCs. V gene TRBV7-9 combines with J gene TRBJ2-3; D possibly corresponds to TRBD2 (6 bases). This sequence was found in a woman between 35 and 50 years old in good health and CMV-seronegative. The CDR3 DNA is TGTGCCAGCAGCACCAGACTAGATAGCACAGATACGCAGTATTTT. Translation gives CASSTRLDSTDTQYF.